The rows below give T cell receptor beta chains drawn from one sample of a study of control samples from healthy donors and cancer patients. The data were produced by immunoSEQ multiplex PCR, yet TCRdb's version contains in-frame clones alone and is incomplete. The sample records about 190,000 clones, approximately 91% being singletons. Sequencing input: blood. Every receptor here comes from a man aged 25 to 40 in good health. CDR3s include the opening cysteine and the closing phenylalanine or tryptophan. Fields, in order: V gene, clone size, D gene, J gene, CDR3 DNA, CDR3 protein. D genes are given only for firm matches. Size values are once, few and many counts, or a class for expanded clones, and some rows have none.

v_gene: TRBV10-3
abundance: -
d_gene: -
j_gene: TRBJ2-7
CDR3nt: TGTGCCATCAGCCCGGGACTCCTCGGGGCGCAGTACTTC
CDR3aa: CAISPGLLGAQYF

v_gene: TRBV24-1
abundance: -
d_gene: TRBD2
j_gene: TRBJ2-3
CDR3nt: TGTGCCACCAGCATAGGTAGCGGGGGGACAGATACGCAGTATTTT
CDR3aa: CATSIGSGGTDTQYF

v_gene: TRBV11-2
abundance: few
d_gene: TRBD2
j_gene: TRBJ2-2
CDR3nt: TGTGCCAGCAGCCCCCAACTAGCGGGCAACACCGGGGAGCTGTTTTTT
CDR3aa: CASSPQLAGNTGELFF

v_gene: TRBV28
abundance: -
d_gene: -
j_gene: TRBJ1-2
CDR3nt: TGTGCCAGCAGGGGGAACTATGGCTACACCTTC
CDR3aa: CASRGNYGYTF

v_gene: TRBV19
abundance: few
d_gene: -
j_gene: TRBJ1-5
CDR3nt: TGTGCCAGTAGTATAGAAGGTGGGCTGGGAGCCCAGCATTTT
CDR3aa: CASSIEGGLGAQHF

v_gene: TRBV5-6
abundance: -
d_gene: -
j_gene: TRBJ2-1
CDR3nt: TGTGCCAGCAGCTTGTTCGGGTCTTTGGGGTACGACAATGAGCAGTTCTTC
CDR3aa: CASSLFGSLGYDNEQFF

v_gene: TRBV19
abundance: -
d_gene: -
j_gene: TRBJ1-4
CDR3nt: TGTGCCAGTAGTACCCACGCAACTAATGAAAAACTGTTTTTT
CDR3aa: CASSTHATNEKLFF

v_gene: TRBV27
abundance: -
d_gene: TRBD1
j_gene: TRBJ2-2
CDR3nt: TGTGCCAGCAGGAAGACAGGGATTACCGGGGAGCTGTTTTTT
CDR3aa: CASRKTGITGELFF

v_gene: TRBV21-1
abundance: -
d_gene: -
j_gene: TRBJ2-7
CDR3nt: TGTGCCAGCAGCAAAGGAACACGGATCTACGAGCAGTACTTC
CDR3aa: CASSKGTRIYEQYF

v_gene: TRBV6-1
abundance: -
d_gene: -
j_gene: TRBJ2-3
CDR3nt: TGTGCCAGCAGTGAAGAAGGCGGGGCCACTAGCACAGATACGCAGTATTTT
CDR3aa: CASSEEGGATSTDTQYF

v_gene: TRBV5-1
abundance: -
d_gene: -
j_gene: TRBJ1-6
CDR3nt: TGCGCCAGCAGCTTGACCGAGGTACGGAATTCACCCCTCCACTTT
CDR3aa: CASSLTEVRNSPLHF

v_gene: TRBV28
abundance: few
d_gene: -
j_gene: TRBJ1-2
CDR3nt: TGTGCCAGCAACCCCCCGAGTTCAGACTTTAACTATGGCTACACCTTC
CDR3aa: CASNPPSSDFNYGYTF

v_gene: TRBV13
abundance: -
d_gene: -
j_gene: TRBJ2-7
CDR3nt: TGTGCCAGCAGCTTAGTTACAGGGAACCACGAGCAGTACTTC
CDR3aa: CASSLVTGNHEQYF

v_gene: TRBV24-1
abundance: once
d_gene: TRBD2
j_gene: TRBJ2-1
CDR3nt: TGTGCCACCAGTGATTCCGCCCCGCGGACTAGCGGGAACGTTTACAATGAGCAGTTCTTC
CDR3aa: CATSDSAPRTSGNVYNEQFF

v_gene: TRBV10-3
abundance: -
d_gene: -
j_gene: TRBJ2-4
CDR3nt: TGTGCCATCAGTGAGTCCGGGGGCGACCCAACCAAAAACATTCAGTACTTC
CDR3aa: CAISESGGDPTKNIQYF

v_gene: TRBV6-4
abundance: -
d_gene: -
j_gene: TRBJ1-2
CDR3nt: TGTGCCAGCATAAGGCGGCCTAACTATGGCTACACCTTC
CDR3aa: CASIRRPNYGYTF

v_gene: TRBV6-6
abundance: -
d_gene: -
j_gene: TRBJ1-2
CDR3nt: TGTGCCAGCAGGGAAGGGGACTATGGCTACACCTTC
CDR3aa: CASREGDYGYTF

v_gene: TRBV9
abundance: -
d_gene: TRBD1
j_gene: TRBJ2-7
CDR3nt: TGTGCCAGCAGCGTAGTTTCCGACAGGGCCTACGAGCAGTACTTC
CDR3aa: CASSVVSDRAYEQYF

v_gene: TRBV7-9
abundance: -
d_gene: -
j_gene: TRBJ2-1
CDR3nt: TGTGCCAGCAGCTTAGCCACGGACTACAATGAGCAGTTCTTC
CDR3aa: CASSLATDYNEQFF

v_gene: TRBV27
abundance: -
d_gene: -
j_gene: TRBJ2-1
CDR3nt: TGTGCCAGCAGTCTAAAATTAGTCCATGAGCAGTTCTTC
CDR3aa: CASSLKLVHEQFF

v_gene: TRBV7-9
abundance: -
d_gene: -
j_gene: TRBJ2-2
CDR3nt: TGTGCCAGCAGCGTACCCCAGATTTACGCGAACACCGGGGAGCTGTTTTTT
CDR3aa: CASSVPQIYANTGELFF

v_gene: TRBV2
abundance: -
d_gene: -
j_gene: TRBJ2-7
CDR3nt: TGTGCCAGCGGGGGGACGGCCGCCTACGAGCAGTACTTC
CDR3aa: CASGGTAAYEQYF

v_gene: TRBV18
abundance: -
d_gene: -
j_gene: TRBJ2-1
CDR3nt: TGTGCCAGCTCACCAAGGCAGGACAATGAGCAGTTCTTC
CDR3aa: CASSPRQDNEQFF

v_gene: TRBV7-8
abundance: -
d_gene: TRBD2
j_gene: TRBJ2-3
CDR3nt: TGTGCCAGCAATCCCCTCATCCGGGCTAGCGGGGTTACAGATACGCAGTATTTT
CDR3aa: CASNPLIRASGVTDTQYF

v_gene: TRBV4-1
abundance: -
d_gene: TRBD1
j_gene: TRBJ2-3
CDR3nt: TGCGCCACCCGAGGGGGCCCCACAGATACGCAGTATTTT
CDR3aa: CATRGGPTDTQYF

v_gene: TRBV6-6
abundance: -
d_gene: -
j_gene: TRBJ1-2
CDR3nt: TGTGCCGTTCAGGGGAACTATGGCTACACCTTC
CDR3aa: CAVQGNYGYTF

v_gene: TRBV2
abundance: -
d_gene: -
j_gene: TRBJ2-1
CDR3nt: TGTGCCAGCAGTGAAGGCCTGGGGCTAGCGTTCGGAGAGCAGTTCTTC
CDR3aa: CASSEGLGLAFGEQFF

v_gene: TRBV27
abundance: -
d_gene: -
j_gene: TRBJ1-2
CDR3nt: TGTGCCAGCAGTTTTTTAGGGAAGGGGGTCTATGGCTACACCTTC
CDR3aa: CASSFLGKGVYGYTF

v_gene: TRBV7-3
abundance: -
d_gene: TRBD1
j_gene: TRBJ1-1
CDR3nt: TGTGCCAGCAGCCCCGGGACAGCCAGAAGGAACACTGAAGCTTTCTTT
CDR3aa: CASSPGTARRNTEAFF

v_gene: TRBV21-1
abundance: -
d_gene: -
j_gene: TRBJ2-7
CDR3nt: TGTGCCAGCAGCATAGCAGCGAAATCACAGCAGTACTTC
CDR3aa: CASSIAAKSQQYF

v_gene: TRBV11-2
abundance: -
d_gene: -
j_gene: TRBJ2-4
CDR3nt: TGTGCCAGCAGCCACCACGGGGTAAACATTCAGTACTTC
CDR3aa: CASSHHGVNIQYF

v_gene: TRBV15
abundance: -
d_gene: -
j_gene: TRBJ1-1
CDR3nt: TGTGCCACCAGCAGGTCGCTATCGAACACTGAAGCTTTCTTT
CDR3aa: CATSRSLSNTEAFF

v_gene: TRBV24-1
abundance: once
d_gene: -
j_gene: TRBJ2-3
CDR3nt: TGTGCCACCGAGGCAGGGGTTTCTAGCACAGATACGCAGTATTTT
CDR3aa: CATEAGVSSTDTQYF

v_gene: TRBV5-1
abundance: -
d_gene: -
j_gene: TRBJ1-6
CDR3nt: TGCGCCAGCAGCTTGGGGGTAAATTCACCCCTCCACTTT
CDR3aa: CASSLGVNSPLHF

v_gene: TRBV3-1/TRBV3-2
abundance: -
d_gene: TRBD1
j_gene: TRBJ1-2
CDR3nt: TGTGCCAGCAGCCAAGCGACAGGGGGAAGGGGCTACACCTTC
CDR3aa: CASSQATGGRGYTF

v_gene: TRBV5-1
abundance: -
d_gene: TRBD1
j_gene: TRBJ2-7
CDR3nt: TGCGCCAGCAGCTTAGGGGGCGTGGGGACCTACGAGCAGTACTTC
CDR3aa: CASSLGGVGTYEQYF

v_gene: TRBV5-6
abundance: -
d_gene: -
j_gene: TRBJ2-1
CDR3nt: TGTGCCAGCAGCTTCTGGAGCTCCTACAATGAGCAGTTCTTC
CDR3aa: CASSFWSSYNEQFF

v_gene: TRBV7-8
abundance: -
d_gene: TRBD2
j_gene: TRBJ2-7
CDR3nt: TGTGCCAGCAGGCCCCGGGGGGGGGTCTACGAGCAGTACTTC
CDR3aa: CASRPRGGVYEQYF

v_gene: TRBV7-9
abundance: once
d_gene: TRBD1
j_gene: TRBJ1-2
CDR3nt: TGTGCCAGCAGCTTGATAACAGGGGGCTCGACTAACTATGGCTACACCTTC
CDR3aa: CASSLITGGSTNYGYTF

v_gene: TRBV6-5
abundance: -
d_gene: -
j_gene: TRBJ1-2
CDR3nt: TGTGCCAGCACCAAGGCTCCCGCGGGGTATGGCTACACCTTC
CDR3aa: CASTKAPAGYGYTF

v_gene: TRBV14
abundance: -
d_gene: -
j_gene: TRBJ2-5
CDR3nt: TGTGCCAGCAGCCGCCGGACAGCAGCTATACAACAAGAGACCCAGTACTTC
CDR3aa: CASSRRTAAIQQETQYF

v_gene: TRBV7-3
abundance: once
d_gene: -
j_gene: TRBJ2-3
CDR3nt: TGTGCCAGCAGCCCCCTAGAACGTACAGATACGCAGTATTTT
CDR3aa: CASSPLERTDTQYF